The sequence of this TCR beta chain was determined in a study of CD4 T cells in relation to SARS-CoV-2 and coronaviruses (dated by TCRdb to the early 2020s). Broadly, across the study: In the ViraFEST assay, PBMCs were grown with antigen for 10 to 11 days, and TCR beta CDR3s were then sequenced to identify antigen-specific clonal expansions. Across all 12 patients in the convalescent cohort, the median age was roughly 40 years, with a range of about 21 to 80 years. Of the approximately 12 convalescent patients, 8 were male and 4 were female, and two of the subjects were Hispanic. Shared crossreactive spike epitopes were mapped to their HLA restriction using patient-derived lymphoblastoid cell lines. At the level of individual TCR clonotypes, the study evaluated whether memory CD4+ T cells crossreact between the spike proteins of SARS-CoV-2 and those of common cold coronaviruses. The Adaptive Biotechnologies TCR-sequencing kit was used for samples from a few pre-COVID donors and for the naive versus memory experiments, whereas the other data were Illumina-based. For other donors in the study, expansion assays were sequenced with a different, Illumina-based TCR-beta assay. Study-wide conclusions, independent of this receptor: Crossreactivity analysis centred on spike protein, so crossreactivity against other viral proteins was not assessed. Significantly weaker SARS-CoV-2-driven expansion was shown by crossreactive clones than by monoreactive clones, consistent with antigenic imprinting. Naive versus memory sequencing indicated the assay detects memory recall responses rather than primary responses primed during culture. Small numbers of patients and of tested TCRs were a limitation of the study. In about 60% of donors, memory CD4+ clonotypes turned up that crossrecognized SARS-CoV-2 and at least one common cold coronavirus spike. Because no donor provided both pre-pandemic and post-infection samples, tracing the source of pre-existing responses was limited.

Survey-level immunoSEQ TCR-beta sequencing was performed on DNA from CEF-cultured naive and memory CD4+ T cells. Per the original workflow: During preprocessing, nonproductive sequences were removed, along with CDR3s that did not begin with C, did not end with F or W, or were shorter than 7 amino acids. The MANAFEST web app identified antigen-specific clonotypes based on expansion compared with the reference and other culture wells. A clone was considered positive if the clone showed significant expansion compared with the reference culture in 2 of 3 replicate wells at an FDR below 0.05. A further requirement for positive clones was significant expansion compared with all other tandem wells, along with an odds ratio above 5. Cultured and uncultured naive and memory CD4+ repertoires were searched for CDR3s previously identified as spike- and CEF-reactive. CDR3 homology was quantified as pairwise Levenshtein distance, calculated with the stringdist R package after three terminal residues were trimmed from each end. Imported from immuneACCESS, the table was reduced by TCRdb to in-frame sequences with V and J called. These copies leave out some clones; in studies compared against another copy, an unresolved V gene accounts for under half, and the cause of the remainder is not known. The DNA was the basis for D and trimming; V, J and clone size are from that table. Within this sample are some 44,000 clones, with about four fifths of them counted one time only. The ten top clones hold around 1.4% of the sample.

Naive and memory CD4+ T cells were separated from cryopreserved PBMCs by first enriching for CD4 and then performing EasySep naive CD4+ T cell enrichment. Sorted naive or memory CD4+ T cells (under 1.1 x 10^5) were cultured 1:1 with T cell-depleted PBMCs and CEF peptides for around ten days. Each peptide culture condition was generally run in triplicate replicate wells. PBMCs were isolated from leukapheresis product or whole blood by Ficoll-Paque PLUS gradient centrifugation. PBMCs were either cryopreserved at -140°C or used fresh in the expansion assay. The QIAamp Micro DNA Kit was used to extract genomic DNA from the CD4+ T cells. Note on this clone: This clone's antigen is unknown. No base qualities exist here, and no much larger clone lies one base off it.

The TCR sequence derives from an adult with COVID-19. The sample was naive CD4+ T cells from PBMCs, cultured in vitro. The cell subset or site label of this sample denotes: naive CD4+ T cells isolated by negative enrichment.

The CDR3 is CASSLRTGGWSNQPQHF. The DNA is as follows: TGTGCCAGCAGTTTAAGGACAGGGGGATGGAGCAATCAGCCCCAGCATTTT. This sequence uses TRBV28 and TRBJ1-5; a stretch of 10 junction bases matches TRBD1. CDR1 and CDR2 were assigned from the germline V gene as MDHEN and SYDVKM. CDR3 length: 17 amino acids, cysteine to phenylalanine. This entry keeps only the CDR3 DNA: 51 bases, framed from base 1. Trimming accounts for 2 bases at V and 1 base at J, while the number of junction bases matched to no gene is 5.